Below, 19 T cell receptor beta chains from the same sample are listed, as sequenced in a study of Graves' ophthalmopathy and Graves' hyperthyroidism. RNA transcripts served as template for amplifying TCR beta CDR3 sequences. HTBI-primed first-round RT-PCR preceded second-round multiplex PCR. TCRdb reprocessed the multiplex PCR reads with MiXCR, giving one entry per CDR3 protein. The data show about 550,000 distinct CDR3 sequences, with under 40% seen just once and about 4% held by the top ten. The sequenced material came from peripheral blood or thyroid tissue (not recorded which). Receptors originate from an adult man with Graves' hyperthyroidism.

This clonotype was seen a few times. This chain joins TRBV12-5 and TRBJ2-7; TRBD2 is a possible D gene (5 bases). V lost 1 base, J lost 4 bases, and 8 bases lay in between. Germline values: CDR1 LGHNT, CDR2 FRNRAP. The CDR3 covers 13 residues. The CDR3 loop reads CASGLDGVYEQYF. The CDR3, as DNA: TGTGCTAGTGGTTTGGACGGGGTTTACGAGCAGTACTTC.

This sequence joins TRBV6-2 or TRBV6-3 and TRBJ1-1; 8 positions match TRBD1. V lost 6 bases, J lost 6 bases, and 12 bases stayed unmatched. This CDR3 has 15 amino acids. Germline V CDR1 and CDR2: MNHEY, SVGEGT. CDR3 sequence reads: CASRWTGFSGPEAFF. The CDR3 bases are TGTGCCAGCAGGTGGACAGGGTTCTCGGGTCCTGAAGCTTTCTTT.

This clonotype was counted a few times. V usage is TRBV15 and J usage is TRBJ1-1; D remains unclear. This CDR3 region has 13 residues. Trimming stripped 0 bases from V and 14 bases from J, with 16 bases between. CDR1 LNHNV and CDR2 YYDKDF come from the germline V gene (reference sequence). The chain's CDR3 is CATSRDQIGEQFF. The CDR3 bases are TGTGCCACCAGCAGAGACCAGATCGGTGAGCAGTTCTTT.

This clonotype came up once. V is TRBV12-3 or TRBV12-4 and J is TRBJ2-2; 8 nucleotides agree with TRBD2. The length of the CDR3 is 12 residues. Unmatched junction bases numbered 3, after V lost 9 bases and J lost 6 bases. The CDR3 DNA follows: TGTGCCAGTCTCGGGAGGGCCGGGGAGCTGTTTTTT. It is translated as CASLGRAGELFF.

The rearrangement links TRBV6-5 to TRBJ1-2, with D perhaps TRBD1 (6 bases). This CDR3 comprises 18 residues. Between the trimmed V and J ends, which lost 1 base and 3 bases, there was a span of 21 bases. Germline-derived CDR1 and CDR2 are MNHEY and SVGAGI. The CDR3 sequence: CASSYYRVRRGVDYGYTF. The DNA of the CDR3 is TGTGCCAGCAGTTACTACAGGGTAAGACGTGGAGTCGACTATGGCTACACCTTC.

At least ten counts were recorded for this clonotype. This chain connects TRBV5-1 to TRBJ2-7; 8 bases match TRBD2. With V trimmed by 5 bases and J by 1 base, 8 bases remained unmatched. Germline values: CDR1 SGHRS, CDR2 YFSETQ. The CDR3 has 15 amino acids. CDR3 sequence: CASRERTSGSYEQYF. For the CDR3, the DNA is TGCGCCAGCAGGGAGAGAACTAGCGGTTCCTACGAGCAGTACTTC.

V gene TRBV19 combines with J gene TRBJ1-1, with 10 bases that match TRBD1. The CDR3 has 15 residues. With V trimmed by 3 bases and J by 8 bases, 9 bases remained unmatched. Germline loops: CDR1 LNHDA, CDR2 SQIVND (reference sequence). The chain's CDR3 is CASSMGDRGGSEAFF. The CDR3 nucleotides are TGTGCCAGTAGTATGGGGGACAGGGGAGGCTCCGAAGCTTTCTTT.

This rearrangement joins TRBV20-1 to TRBJ2-3; 12 bases are shared with TRBD2. CDR3 length equals 16 residues. CDR1 and CDR2 (germline): DFQATT, SNEGSKA (reference sequence). V lost 3 bases and J lost 4; bases outside the gene matches: 8. CDR3 protein: CSASLAGGRLADTQYF. Here the CDR3 DNA reads TGCAGTGCTAGCCTAGCGGGGGGGAGGTTGGCAGATACGCAGTATTTT.

This clonotype was recorded at least ten times. The V call is TRBV20-1, the J call TRBJ2-5; 7 nucleotides align to TRBD1. CDR3 length: 14 residues. CDR1 is DFQATT and CDR2 is SNEGSKA in the germline V gene (reference sequence). V was pared by 6 bases and J by 1 base, with 8 bases of the junction left unmatched. Here the CDR3 reads CSAAPGQLQETQYF. The CDR3 DNA sequence: TGCAGTGCGGCACCGGGACAGCTCCAAGAGACCCAGTACTTC.

This clonotype was seen ten or more times. The gene calls are TRBV20-1 and TRBJ1-1; no reliable D call. V shed 3 bases and J shed 0 bases, with 8 bases lying between them. The CDR3 is made up of 13 amino acids. In germline, CDR1 is DFQATT, CDR2 SNEGSKA (reference sequence). CDR3 region: CSARFTMNTEAFF. DNA of the CDR3: TGCAGTGCTAGGTTTACCATGAACACTGAAGCTTTCTTT.

This clonotype showed up many times. The V gene is TRBV7-2, the J gene TRBJ2-2; D gene unclear. The germline gives CDR1 SGHTA, CDR2 FQGNSA. The CDR3 runs to 13 residues. V lost 5 bases, J lost 4 bases, and 8 bases lay in between. The CDR3 spells CASSLYSTGELFF. The CDR3 DNA reads TGTGCCAGCAGCCTGTATTCCACCGGGGAGCTGTTTTTT.

The V and J genes are TRBV13 and TRBJ1-1; D is ambiguous. V was shortened by 1 base and J by 1 base, with 10 bases between the two germline ends. This CDR3 has 15 amino acids. Germline assignment: CDR1 PRHDT and CDR2 FYEKMQ (reference sequence). The CDR3 coding sequence is TGTGCCAGCAGCTTAGAGTTATCCGGGAACACTGAAGCTTTCTTT. Its translation: CASSLELSGNTEAFF.

This chain uses TRBV12-3 or TRBV12-4 with TRBJ2-5; D may be TRBD1 or TRBD2 (5 bases each). This CDR3 is 17 amino acids long. Trimming took off 2 bases at V and 3 bases at J, with 19 bases between the two ends. CDR3: CASSLSGLALGKETQYF. The CDR3, as DNA: TGTGCCAGCAGTTTATCGGGGCTAGCCCTGGGAAAAGAGACCCAGTACTTC.

In this sample, this clonotype turned up many times. The chain links TRBV7-9 to TRBJ1-5; possibly TRBD1 for D (5 bases). Germline CDR1 SEHNR, CDR2 FQNEAQ (reference sequence). The CDR3 contains 15 residues. The germline V and J ends were trimmed by 4 bases and 0 bases, with 10 bases remaining between them. The CDR3 nucleotides read TGTGCCAGCAGCTCGACAGAAAATAGCAATCAGCCCCAGCATTTT. Its protein product is CASSSTENSNQPQHF.

This clonotype was found many times. This chain joins TRBV19 and TRBJ1-1; D uncertain. Trimming shortened V by 6 bases and J by 3 bases, and 11 bases separated the two germline ends. Germline V lookup: CDR1 LNHDA, CDR2 SQIVND (reference sequence). The CDR3 runs to 13 residues. CDR3 amino acids: CASSPDSDTEAFF. DNA of the CDR3: TGTGCCAGTAGCCCCGACTCAGACACTGAAGCTTTCTTT.

V and J are TRBV5-6 and TRBJ1-1; D not resolved. Trimming left V 1 base short and J 1 base short, with 11 bases between. CDR1 and CDR2 from the germline V gene are SGHDT and YYEEEE. There are 15 residues in the CDR3. CDR3 amino acids: CASSLLQEGNTEAFF. The CDR3 bases are TGTGCCAGCAGCTTGTTGCAAGAGGGGAACACTGAAGCTTTCTTT.

In its sample, this clonotype was seen a few times. V is TRBV2 and J is TRBJ2-7; D gene ambiguous. CDR3 size: 12 residues. V lost 2 bases and J 9 bases, leaving 11 bases between the germline ends. Germline assignment: CDR1 SNHLY and CDR2 FYNNEI. In nucleotides, the CDR3 is TGTGCCAGCAGTGAACGCGACTTTGTGCAGTACTTC. Encoded protein: CASSERDFVQYF.

With regard to this clonotype: A much larger clone differs from this one at a single base, so this may be a read error. V is TRBV6-5 and J is TRBJ1-2; the D gene is possibly TRBD1 (6 bases). From germline, CDR1 is MNHEY and CDR2 SVGAGI. The CDR3 spans 15 residues. CDR3 protein: CAGRLNRVNNYGYTF. CDR3 DNA sequence: TGTGCCGGCAGATTAAACAGGGTCAATAACTATGGCTACACCTTC.

In regard to this clonotype: A read error is possible here, since a much larger clone lies one base away. Here the CDR3 DNA reads TGTGCCAGCAGCCAGGGACGGGGCTCTTTCGGCTACACCTTC. Its protein product is CASSQGRGSFGYTF. The chain has TRBV5-5 and TRBJ1-2; the D gene is possibly TRBD1 (5 bases). The V end was cut by 4 bases, the J end by 8 bases, with 18 bases between. The germline V gene encodes CDR1 SGHKS and CDR2 YYEKEE (reference sequence). The CDR3 spans 14 residues.